The TCR beta chain under discussion was sequenced for a study of sequential checkpoint blockade in melanoma. Clones were read by immunoSEQ multiplex PCR, and TCRdb kept only the in-frame ones, dropping some. The table records 30,000 to 35,000 clones, around 82% of them present only once. Treatment denoted: randomized to nivolumab then ipilimumab (arm A) or the reverse (arm B). DNA-damaging chemotherapy had not been given to any patient beforehand. The germline gives CDR1 MNHEY, CDR2 SMNVEV (reference sequence). The V and J ends lost 6 bases and 2 bases, in that order; junction bases with no gene match: 5. The CDR3 runs 15 residues.

The sequenced sample was CD8+ T cells sorted from blood (inferred from file names), obtained from a patient given nivolumab and ipilimumab in sequence. This TCR came from a human donor with melanoma. The rearrangement links TRBV27 to TRBJ1-5, with 9 bases lining up with TRBD1. The DNA for the CDR3 is TGTGCCAGCAGCTGGGGACAGGGCGGCAATCAGCCCCAGCATTTT. Translated, it gives CASSWGQGGNQPQHF.